These 4 T cell receptor beta chains were sequenced from one sample in a study of T cells after yellow fever vaccination. In TCRdb, the 5' RACE reads were re-called with MiXCR into one record per CDR3 protein. The sample gives a few hundred thousand distinct CDR3 sequences, around 16% of which show up once; 15% to 20% is in the top ten. The source was PBMCs, collected 4 to 5 days after the first yellow fever vaccination. Source of these receptors: a man between 18 and 29 years old who received the YFV17D yellow fever vaccine.

This clonotype was seen a few times. This chain connects TRBV29-1 to TRBJ2-1; D call uncertain. Looked up from germline, CDR1 is SQVTM and CDR2 is ANQGSEA. Between the trimmed V and J ends, which lost 5 bases and 8 bases, there was a span of 13 bases. The CDR3 runs 12 residues. DNA for the CDR3: TGCAGCGTTCTACTATTTGGGGATGAGCAGTTCTTC. Protein: CSVLLFGDEQFF.

The chain employs TRBV25-1 and TRBJ2-5, with a weak D call TRBD1 (6 bases). The CDR3 contains 15 residues. In germline, CDR1 is MGHDK, CDR2 SYGVNS. Trimming removed 3 bases from V and 5 bases from J, with 16 bases in between. The CDR3 here is CASSERTVRGETQYF. DNA of the CDR3: TGTGCCAGCAGTGAGAGGACAGTAAGGGGGGAGACCCAGTACTTC.

The CDR3 DNA sequence: TGTGCCAGTAGTATAAACTGGCAGGTGGGCGGCTACACCTTC. Translating it yields CASSINWQVGGYTF. V is TRBV19 and J is TRBJ1-2; no reliable D call. The CDR3 is 14 amino acids. Germline CDR1 LNHDA, CDR2 SQIVND (reference sequence). Between the trimmed V and J ends, which lost 2 bases and 8 bases, there was a span of 15 bases.

The rearrangement joins TRBV19 to TRBJ1-1, with D hard to call. This CDR3 is 12 amino acids long. Germline CDR1 LNHDA, CDR2 SQIVND (reference sequence). V was cut by 9 bases and J by 5 bases, with 13 bases left in between. CDR3 residues: CASTNGWTEAFF. CDR3 coding DNA: TGTGCCAGCACCAACGGTTGGACTGAAGCTTTCTTT.